The clone carrying this T cell receptor beta chain turned up a few times. Its antigen is undetermined. This entry comes from a study of CD8 T cells in ankylosing spondylitis. Scientists made TCR beta libraries using quantitative 5'-RACE with molecular barcodes. MiXCR was run by TCRdb on the 5' RACE reads, yielding one entry per CDR3 protein. The sample contains 700,000 to 850,000 distinct CDR3 sequences, 12% of which appear only once. This CDR3 has 14 residues. Trimming cost V 3 bases and J 10 bases, with 16 bases left between them. CDR1 and CDR2 from the germline V gene are MDHEN and SYDVKM. Study conclusions and caveats: Roughly eight highly homologous variants formed a TCR beta motif that appeared characteristic of ankylosing spondylitis blood. Reportedly, matched ankylosing spondylitis synovial fluid was significantly enriched for disease-linked clones. Peripheral blood held disease-linked clones only at relatively low frequency, and these were CD8+.

This chain joins TRBV28 and TRBJ2-1; D unresolved. The sequenced material came from blood, either unsorted or a sorted T cell fraction (not recorded which). The TCR comes from a male donor with ankylosing spondylitis. CDR3 sequence: CASSLWAPKREQFF. CDR3 nucleotide sequence: TGTGCCAGCAGTTTGTGGGCGCCCAAGAGGGAGCAGTTCTTC.